Shown below are 10 T cell receptor beta chains from a single sample sequenced in a study of regulatory T cells in long-lasting Graves disease. Arm-PCR of CDR3 regions with iRepertoire HTBI primers generated TCR beta libraries. TCRdb recomputed calls from the multiplex PCR reads with MiXCR, one row per CDR3 protein. This table has about 240,000 distinct CDR3 sequences, roughly 21% appearing once. Time point: newly diagnosed GD, antithyroid drugs for less than 3 months. RNA extracted from PBMCs served as the sequencing template. Sequences were derived from peripheral blood mononuclear cells (PBMCs), sampled at new diagnosis, from a patient treated with antithyroid drugs. The receptors derive from a female donor with Graves disease.

In this sample, this clonotype turned up many times. The CDR3 DNA reads as TGTGCCAGCAGTGACAACGGACCCTATGGCTACACCTTC. Its translation: CASSDNGPYGYTF. V gene TRBV6-2 or TRBV6-3 combines with J gene TRBJ1-2; no clear D gene. The CDR3 contains 13 residues. Germline loops: CDR1 MNHEY, CDR2 SVGEGT. The V and J ends lost 5 bases and 4 bases respectively, with 11 bases between them.

The sample holds many counts of this clonotype. V is TRBV20-1 and J is TRBJ2-5, with 9 bases that match TRBD2. This CDR3 region has 15 residues. With V trimmed by 4 bases and J by 0 bases, 6 bases remained unmatched. Germline V CDR1 and CDR2: DFQATT, SNEGSKA (reference sequence). As DNA, the CDR3 is TGCAGTGCTACCAGGGCGGGGGGGTACCAAGAGACCCAGTACTTC. It is translated as CSATRAGGYQETQYF.

This clonotype was found many times. The chain employs TRBV2 and TRBJ2-2; TRBD2 matches at 11 bases. J was trimmed by 2 bases and V by 7 bases; bases with no gene match: 3. Looked up from germline, CDR1 is SNHLY and CDR2 is FYNNEI. This CDR3 region has 15 residues. The CDR3, as DNA: TGTGCCAGCACTAGCGGGGGGCTCAACACCGGGGAGCTGTTTTTT. Its protein product is CASTSGGLNTGELFF. Complete variable domain (other parts from reference TRBV2 and TRBJ2-2): EPEVTQTPSHQVTQMGQEVILRCVPISNHLYFYWYRQILGQKVEFLVSFYNNEISEKSEIFDDQFSVERPDGSNFTLKIRSTKLEDSAMYFCASTSGGLNTGELFFGEGSRLTVL.

This clonotype was seen at least ten times. The V gene is TRBV2, the J gene TRBJ2-1, with D perhaps given as TRBD1 or TRBD2 (6 bases each). Germline CDR1 is SNHLY and CDR2 is FYNNEI. Trimming left V 7 bases short and J 10 bases short, with 14 bases between. The CDR3 is 12 residues long. CDR3 nucleotide sequence: TGTGCCAGCATAGGGGGGCGGCCAGAGCAGTTCTTC. Protein: CASIGGRPEQFF.

This clonotype was found many times. The rearrangement uses TRBV11-2 and TRBJ2-2, with 11 positions matching TRBD1. This CDR3 is built from 18 residues. With 4 bases clipped from V and 6 bases from J, the junction kept 13 bases outside the gene matches. CDR1 is SGHAT, CDR2 FQNNGV, per germline. CDR3 loop: CASSSMVEPGQGAGELFF. CDR3 nucleotides: TGTGCCAGCAGCTCTATGGTTGAGCCGGGACAGGGGGCCGGGGAGCTGTTTTTT.

This clonotype was detected many times. This chain connects TRBV6-1 to TRBJ1-2; 12 bases map to TRBD1. The length of the CDR3 is 14 residues. V trimming: 6 bases; J trimming: 4 bases; junction bases outside the gene matches: 3. Germline V gene sequence: CDR1 MNHNS, CDR2 SASEGT. CDR3 nucleotides: TGTGCCAGCAGCGGGACAGGGGGCAGCTATGGCTACACCTTC. It is translated as CASSGTGGSYGYTF.

This clonotype was recorded a few times. The conserved final phenylalanine or tryptophan is absent from the CDR3, which likely points to a read error. The chain combines TRBV7-2 with TRBJ2-5, with D unclear. V lost 5 bases and J 4 bases, leaving 5 bases between the germline ends. The CDR3 consists of 11 residues. Germline V gene sequence: CDR1 SGHTA, CDR2 FQGNSA. The DNA for the CDR3 is TGTGCCAGCAGCCGGGCAGAGACCCAGTACCTC. This sequence encodes CASSRAETQYL.

A remark on this clonotype: A clone one base away is much larger, so this may be a read error. No conserved phenylalanine or tryptophan is present at the end of the CDR3, so a read error is the likely explanation. The chain recombines TRBV7-2 with TRBJ2-4; D is ambiguous. The length of the CDR3 is 14 residues. The V and J ends lost 1 base and 4 bases respectively, with 8 bases between them. From germline, CDR1 is SGHTA and CDR2 FQGNSA. The CDR3 DNA is TGTGCCAGCAGCTTAGATTTCTGGAAAAACATTCAGTACCTC. The encoded protein is CASSLDFWKNIQYL.

V and J are TRBV20-1 and TRBJ1-4, with TRBD1 matching over 8 bases. Unmatched junction bases numbered 10, after V lost 1 base and J lost 6 bases. This CDR3 region has 16 residues. Germline CDR1 DFQATT, CDR2 SNEGSKA (reference sequence). In DNA, the CDR3 is TGCAGTGCTAGAGGCGTAACAGGGGGTCTCGATGAAAAACTGTTTTTT. Its translation: CSARGVTGGLDEKLFF.

The chain links TRBV20-1 to TRBJ2-3, with D hard to call. Germline assignment: CDR1 DFQATT and CDR2 SNEGSKA (reference sequence). The V end lost 0 bases, the J end lost 5 bases, and 6 bases lay between the germline ends. There are 12 residues in the CDR3. The CDR3 spells CSARDFEDTQYF. CDR3 sequence (DNA): TGCAGTGCTAGAGATTTTGAAGATACGCAGTATTTT.